A selection of T cell receptor beta chains follows, all from one sample in a study of T cell responses to AZD1222 COVID-19 vaccine. Profiling relied on immunoSEQ multiplex PCR, and the TCRdb table lists in-frame clones only, not all of them. The sample lists over 150,000 clones; 70% to 90% were seen once. Sequenced material: peripheral blood, taken on day 0 of MenACWY control vaccination. The receptors were sampled from an adult in good health. Both conserved end residues are part of each CDR3. Each record gives: clone size, D gene, J gene, V gene, CDR3 DNA, CDR3 protein. A D gene is named only where the DNA matches it firmly. Rows give clone size only sometimes, using once, few, many, or a class for an expanded clone.

>.|.|TRBJ2-3|TRBV19
TGTGCCAGTGGGTACCGGGGGGCCCCGGAGGATACGCAGTATTTT
CASGYRGAPEDTQYF
>.|TRBD1|TRBJ1-5|TRBV2
TGTGCCAGCAGCCGGGACAGGGGTAATCAGCCCCAGCATTTT
CASSRDRGNQPQHF
>.|TRBD1|TRBJ1-5|TRBV2
TGTGCCAGCAGGACGACAGGGTTCAGCAATCAGCCCCAGCATTTT
CASRTTGFSNQPQHF
>.|TRBD1|TRBJ1-1|TRBV2
TGTGCCAGCAGTGAAGGGGGGCCAGGGACAGTGGTCACTGAAGCTTTCTTT
CASSEGGPGTVVTEAFF
>.|.|TRBJ1-1|TRBV3-1/TRBV3-2
TGTGCCAGCAGTCACTTAGGAGGGAAAGGAACTGAAGCTTTCTTT
CASSHLGGKGTEAFF
>once|.|TRBJ1-1|TRBV13
TGTGCCAGCAGCTTAGGCTACAGGGACACTGAAGCTTTCTTT
CASSLGYRDTEAFF
>.|TRBD1|TRBJ1-2|TRBV5-6
TGTGCCAGCAGCTGGAAGGGGGCGGGGCACTATGGCTACACCTTC
CASSWKGAGHYGYTF
>.|.|TRBJ1-5|TRBV29-1
TGCAGCGTTGTAAGTGGGGGCGAGGGACCCCAGCATTTT
CSVVSGGEGPQHF
>.|TRBD2|TRBJ2-1|TRBV27
TGTGCCAGCAGACCACCTCCGGGACTAGCGGGGATCTCCTACAATGAGCAGTTCTTC
CASRPPPGLAGISYNEQFF
>.|.|TRBJ1-5|TRBV12-3/TRBV12-4
TGTGCCAGCAGTTTAGGTAATCAGCCCCAGCATTTT
CASSLGNQPQHF
>.|.|TRBJ1-1|TRBV19
TGTGCCACCACGACAGTGAACACTGAAGCTTTCTTT
CATTTVNTEAFF
>.|TRBD2|TRBJ2-3|TRBV28
TGTGCCAGCAGTTCAGGTGCTAGCGGGGACGATACGCAGTATTTT
CASSSGASGDDTQYF
>once|.|TRBJ2-2|TRBV27
TGTGCCAGCCTAGAGAGACAGCGACCCACCGGGGAGCTGTTTTTT
CASLERQRPTGELFF
>.|.|TRBJ1-3|TRBV7-8
TGTGCCAGCAGCCCTTCGGTGAGGAGCTATGGAAACACCATATATTTT
CASSPSVRSYGNTIYF
>.|.|TRBJ1-6|TRBV11-2
TGTGCCAGTGCCTGGGGGGAAGGACCCCTCCACTTT
CASAWGEGPLHF
>.|.|TRBJ1-5|TRBV28
TGTGCCAGCAGTAGGGGGGGGAAAGGTCAGCCCCAGCATTTT
CASSRGGKGQPQHF
>once|.|TRBJ1-5|TRBV28
TGTGCCAGCAGTGGACAGACTGCCCAGCCCCAGCATTTT
CASSGQTAQPQHF
>.|TRBD1|TRBJ1-6|TRBV11-2
TGTGCCAGCAGCTTAGAACAGGGGCTAGGGTGGAATAATTCACCCCTCCACTTT
CASSLEQGLGWNNSPLHF
>.|.|TRBJ1-6|TRBV5-1
TGCGCCAGCAGCTTGGCCGGAATCGAGCTCGGTCCAGTCCACTTT
CASSLAGIELGPVHF
>.|TRBD2|TRBJ2-5|TRBV7-9
TGTGCCAGCAGCTCAGAAAACAGAAGACTAGCCCGAGAGACCCAGTACTTC
CASSSENRRLARETQYF
>.|.|TRBJ2-1|TRBV7-9
TGTGCCAGCACCCCTAACCCGAGCTCCTACAATGAGCAGTTCTTC
CASTPNPSSYNEQFF
>once|.|TRBJ1-1|TRBV19
TGTGCCAGTACCAGAATGAACACTGAAGCTTTCTTT
CASTRMNTEAFF
>.|TRBD1|TRBJ1-3|TRBV28
TGTGCCAGCAGTTTACCGACAGGGCTTGGAAACACCATATATTTT
CASSLPTGLGNTIYF
>few|.|TRBJ2-1|TRBV11-2
TGTGCCAGCAGCTTAGATAGGGGGGACTACAATGAGCAGTTCTTC
CASSLDRGDYNEQFF
>.|TRBD1|TRBJ2-7|TRBV19
TGTGCCAGTAGTAGCCCCGCTACAGGGGGTACCTACGAGCAGTACTTC
CASSSPATGGTYEQYF
>.|.|TRBJ1-1|TRBV11-2
TGTGCCAGCAGCTTATCTCTGACTGAAGCTTTCTTT
CASSLSLTEAFF
>.|.|TRBJ1-2|TRBV11-3
TGTGCCGTTCAGGGTGCTGACTATGGCTACACCTTC
CAVQGADYGYTF
>.|.|TRBJ2-7|TRBV5-1
TGCGCCAGCAGCCCTGGGGACAAGTCCTACGAGCAGTACTTC
CASSPGDKSYEQYF
>.|.|TRBJ1-1|TRBV30
TGTGCCTGGAGTGTCAGGGCGGACACTGAAGCTTTCTTT
CAWSVRADTEAFF
>.|TRBD1|TRBJ1-1|TRBV2
TGTGCCAGCAGTGAAGCGGGACAGGGTTTTCGAGCTTTCTTT
CASSEAGQGFRAFF
>.|TRBD2|TRBJ2-3|TRBV11-3
TGTGCCAGCAGCTTAGGGACTAGCGGGAGGATAGATACGCAGTATTTT
CASSLGTSGRIDTQYF
>.|.|TRBJ2-1|TRBV9
TGTGCCAGCAGCGTTGGAGGGAGAAGCTCCTACAATGAGCAGTTCTTC
CASSVGGRSSYNEQFF
>.|TRBD1|TRBJ1-3|TRBV18
TGTGCCAGCTCACCTTACCCGGGACAGGCTCTCTCTGGAAACACCATATATTTT
CASSPYPGQALSGNTIYF
>few|TRBD1|TRBJ1-2|TRBV6-1
TGTGCCAGCAGTGAAGCCATACAGGGGTATGGCTACACCTTC
CASSEAIQGYGYTF
>.|.|TRBJ2-1|TRBV5-3
TGTGCCAGAAGCTTGGTCTACTCCTACAATGAGCAGTTCTTC
CARSLVYSYNEQFF
>.|.|TRBJ1-1|TRBV12-3/TRBV12-4
TGTGCCAGCAGTTCCTTATGGAGCACTGAAGCTTTCTTT
CASSSLWSTEAFF
>.|.|TRBJ2-1|TRBV5-1
TGCGCCAGCAGCTCGTCGGAAGGCGTAAGCTCCTACAATGAGCAGTTCTTC
CASSSSEGVSSYNEQFF